This passage covers 28 T cell receptor beta chains from one sample sequenced in a study of Graves' ophthalmopathy and Graves' hyperthyroidism. Amplifying from RNA transcripts, the study obtained TCR beta CDR3 regions. Amplification began with first-round RT-PCR using HTBI primers, then second-round multiplex PCR was performed. TCRdb called the multiplex PCR reads again in MiXCR, with one record for every CDR3 protein. The sample includes 400,000 or so distinct CDR3 sequences, approximately 18% of them seen just once. The sequenced sample consisted of peripheral blood. Every receptor here comes from an adult woman with stable Graves' hyperthyroidism.

In its sample, this clonotype was seen many times. The chain is built from TRBV30 and TRBJ2-7; D gene uncertain. The V gene lost 0 bases and the J gene lost 3 bases, with 9 bases spanning the gap. This CDR3 contains 13 residues. Looked up from germline, CDR1 is GTSNPN and CDR2 is SVGIG (reference sequence). This chain's CDR3 is CAWSVPDVYEQYF. As DNA, the CDR3 is TGTGCCTGGAGTGTACCTGACGTCTACGAGCAGTACTTC.

At least ten counts were recorded for this clonotype. The genes are TRBV4-1 and TRBJ2-7, with 7 nucleotides matching TRBD2. Germline-derived CDR1 and CDR2 are MGHRA and YSYEKL. Germline trimming cut 1 base from V and 3 bases from J; bases unmatched to any gene: 15. The CDR3 is 18 amino acids. CDR3 in amino acids: CASSQAPLWGEGLYEQYF. The CDR3, as DNA: TGCGCCAGCAGCCAAGCCCCCCTCTGGGGGGAGGGCCTCTACGAGCAGTACTTC.

In this sample, this clonotype turned up many times. The genes are TRBV12-3 or TRBV12-4 and TRBJ1-3; 8 bases align to TRBD1. The CDR3 extends over 15 amino acids. The trim removed 7 bases at V and 0 bases at J, leaving 5 bases unmatched. CDR3 protein: CASNGQGGSGNTIYF. The CDR3 coding sequence is TGTGCCAGCAATGGACAGGGAGGCTCTGGAAACACCATATATTTT.

This clonotype was observed many times. J is TRBJ1-2 and V is TRBV12-3 or TRBV12-4, with D unclear. The CDR3 covers 15 residues. Trimming cost V 6 bases and J 0 bases, with 14 bases left between them. CDR3 loop: CASSFHPGSNYGYTF. The CDR3 DNA sequence: TGTGCCAGCAGCTTCCACCCAGGATCTAACTATGGCTACACCTTC.

This clonotype was detected many times. The rearrangement links TRBV7-8 to TRBJ2-7; D remains ambiguous. Germline CDR1 is SGHVS and CDR2 is FQNEAQ. The V end lost 3 bases, the J end lost 0 bases, and 9 bases lay between the germline ends. The length of the CDR3 is 14 residues. DNA of the CDR3: TGTGCCAGCAGCTTTGACCCCAGCTCCTACGAGCAGTACTTC. Amino acid sequence: CASSFDPSSYEQYF.

This clonotype was recorded at least ten times. The chain employs TRBV28 and TRBJ1-1; 8 positions agree with TRBD1. Germline CDR1 reads MDHEN; CDR2 reads SYDVKM. The CDR3 sequence is 15 residues long. The junction had 8 bases not matched to a gene; V was cut back by 2 bases and J by 6 bases. CDR3 protein: CASSLDRGRVPEAFF. The CDR3 nucleotides are TGTGCCAGCAGTTTAGACAGGGGACGAGTTCCTGAAGCTTTCTTT.

In this sample, this clonotype turned up many times. This chain uses TRBV12-3 or TRBV12-4 with TRBJ1-5; TRBD1 might be the D (5 bases). The CDR3 totals 15 residues. Trimming took off 3 bases at V and 3 bases at J, with 12 bases between the two ends. Written as DNA, the CDR3 is TGTGCCAGCAGTTTTCTGCGGGGGACCAATCAGCCCCAGCATTTT. Protein product: CASSFLRGTNQPQHF.

The J gene is TRBJ1-2, the V gene TRBV28; TRBD1 agrees at 11 bases. The CDR3 has 16 residues. Germline CDR1 and CDR2: MDHEN and SYDVKM. The V gene end was trimmed by 6 bases and the J gene end by 3 bases; junction bases not matched to a gene: 9. The CDR3 here is CASRRPSGQGDYGYTF. As DNA, the CDR3 is TGTGCCAGCAGAAGACCATCGGGACAGGGGGACTATGGCTACACCTTC.

This clonotype came up many times. The V and J genes are TRBV18 and TRBJ2-5, with TRBD2 as a possible D gene (6 bases). The CDR3 is 16 amino acids. Germline V gene lookup returns CDR1 KGHSH and CDR2 LQKENI. V lost 5 bases, J lost 5 bases, and 21 bases lay in between. In nucleotides, the CDR3 is TGTGCCAGCTCATCCACTGGAGGGGCGCCCCAGGAGACCCAGTACTTC. Its translation is CASSSTGGAPQETQYF.

This clonotype has at least ten counts. The gene calls are TRBV6-5 and TRBJ1-1; 7 nucleotides match TRBD1. J gave up 4 bases and V 5 bases, and 7 bases lay outside the gene matches. The CDR3 totals 14 residues. Germline CDR1 MNHEY, CDR2 SVGAGI. CDR3 bases: TGTGCCAGCAGTACTCGACAGGGAGGCACTGAAGCTTTCTTT. Its protein product is CASSTRQGGTEAFF.

This clonotype was counted at least ten times. The genes are TRBV11-2 and TRBJ1-2; 7 nucleotides align to TRBD1. Germline CDR1 is SGHAT and CDR2 is FQNNGV. V dropped 5 bases and J dropped 4; count of bases not matched to a gene: 19. The CDR3 runs to 18 residues. CDR3 sequence: CASSVGGFYGTEIYGYTF. Written as DNA, the CDR3 is TGTGCCAGCAGCGTAGGGGGCTTTTATGGGACAGAGATCTATGGCTACACCTTC.

This clonotype has at least ten counts. The chain joins TRBV4-1 to TRBJ2-4; no firm D call. CDR1 is MGHRA and CDR2 is YSYEKL in the germline V gene. Between the trimmed V and J ends, which lost 0 bases and 4 bases, there was a span of 7 bases. The CDR3 is made up of 14 amino acids. CDR3 DNA sequence: TGCGCCAGCAGCCAAGATTCCGTGAAAAACATTCAGTACTTC. Its translation: CASSQDSVKNIQYF.

This clonotype was observed many times. The rearrangement joins TRBV27 to TRBJ1-1; perhaps TRBD1 as D (6 bases). This CDR3 has 15 amino acids. The germline V and J ends were trimmed by 4 bases and 2 bases, with 14 bases remaining between them. Looked up from germline, CDR1 is MNHEY and CDR2 is SMNVEV (reference sequence). Written as DNA, the CDR3 is TGTGCCAGCAGTTGGCGGAGGGGGGTAAACACTGAAGCTTTCTTT. This translates into CASSWRRGVNTEAFF.

This clonotype has more than one count but fewer than ten. The chain has TRBV18 and TRBJ1-1, with a tentative D call TRBD1 (5 bases). Per germline, CDR1 KGHSH and CDR2 LQKENI. The CDR3 is 17 amino acids. V shed 0 bases and J shed 4 bases, with 18 bases lying between them. The DNA for the CDR3 is TGTGCCAGCTCACCACCGGGACGGTCAGTAGACGGCACTGAAGCTTTCTTT. The encoded protein is CASSPPGRSVDGTEAFF.

This clonotype was seen at least ten times. This chain uses TRBV7-8 with TRBJ1-3; tentatively, D is TRBD1 (5 bases). The V and J ends lost 4 bases and 0 bases respectively, with 13 bases between them. Germline loops: CDR1 SGHVS, CDR2 FQNEAQ. The length of the CDR3 is 16 residues. CDR3 sequence (DNA): TGTGCCAGCAGCTCCCGGAGAGACAGCTCTGGAAACACCATATATTTT. This sequence encodes CASSSRRDSSGNTIYF.

The sample holds many counts of this clonotype. The chain uses TRBV6-5 and TRBJ2-4, with TRBD1 as a possible D gene (6 bases). The CDR3 is 14 amino acids. The germline CDR1 and CDR2 sequences are MNHEY and SVGAGI. Trimming removed 5 bases from V and 1 base from J, with 9 bases in between. CDR3 DNA: TGTGCCAGCAGTCACGACAGGGCCAAAAACATTCAGTACTTC. Translation: CASSHDRAKNIQYF.

This clonotype was detected ten times or more. CDR3 in DNA: TGTGCCAGCATGCCTAGCGGGAGCCCCGAGCAGTACTTC. Translated, it gives CASMPSGSPEQYF. J is TRBJ2-7 and V is TRBV2; 10 bases are shared with TRBD2. Germline V lookup: CDR1 SNHLY, CDR2 FYNNEI. This CDR3 has 13 residues. V shed 7 bases and J 6 bases; nucleotides not matched to a gene: 6.

V gene TRBV6-1 combines with J gene TRBJ1-1; 7 bases align to TRBD1. V lost 8 bases, J lost 0 bases, and 6 bases stayed unmatched. The CDR3 has 14 amino acids. CDR1 and CDR2 (germline): MNHNS, SASEGT. The CDR3 loop reads CASLEDRMNTEAFF. In nucleotides, the CDR3 is TGTGCCAGCCTTGAGGACAGGATGAACACTGAAGCTTTCTTT.

This rearrangement joins TRBV4-3 to TRBJ1-2, with 7 bases lining up with TRBD1. The CDR3 contains 15 residues. V lost 1 base and J lost 4; bases outside the gene matches: 6. The germline gives CDR1 LGHNA, CDR2 YSLEER. CDR3: CASSQGGQSTYGYTF. Written as DNA, the CDR3 is TGCGCCAGCAGCCAAGGGGGACAGTCCACCTATGGCTACACCTTC.

This clonotype was counted at least ten times. The chain uses TRBV18 and TRBJ2-7, with 7 bases aligning to TRBD1. V lost 5 bases, J lost 3 bases, and 7 bases stayed unmatched. This CDR3 has 14 residues. Germline V gives CDR1 KGHSH, CDR2 LQKENI. The DNA of the CDR3 is TGTGCCAGCTCAGTAGACAGGGCGAACTACGAGCAGTACTTC. As protein: CASSVDRANYEQYF.

Ten or more counts support this clonotype. The chain is built from TRBV28 and TRBJ1-3, with TRBD1 matching 9 bases. In germline, CDR1 is MDHEN, CDR2 SYDVKM. Losses at the gene ends were 3 bases for V and 4 bases for J; bases not matched to a gene: 7. CDR3 length: 16 residues. For the CDR3, the DNA is TGTGCCAGCAGTTTGTGGGGACAGGGCGCAGGAAACACCATATATTTT. This encodes CASSLWGQGAGNTIYF.

The table lists this clonotype with many counts. The CDR3 DNA sequence: TGTGCCAGCAGCGTACGTGGCGACAGCACGATTAACTATGGCTACACCTTC. Protein product: CASSVRGDSTINYGYTF. V usage is TRBV9 and J usage is TRBJ1-2; maybe TRBD1 (5 bases). V gave up 1 base and J gave up 1 base, with 17 bases separating them. The CDR3 totals 17 residues. The germline V gene has CDR1 SGDLS and CDR2 YYNGEE.

This clonotype was found a few times. The CDR3 protein is CASSSAELSPDEQYF. CDR3 coding DNA: TGTGCCAGCAGTTCAGCGGAGCTATCCCCGGACGAGCAGTACTTC. V is TRBV28 and J is TRBJ2-7; TRBD2 is a possible D gene (5 bases). Looked up from germline, CDR1 is MDHEN and CDR2 is SYDVKM. This CDR3 has 15 amino acids. V lost 4 bases and J lost 5, with 18 bases in between.

This clonotype appeared many times. This chain joins TRBV9 and TRBJ2-7, with D possibly matching TRBD2 (6 bases). Between the trimmed V and J ends, which lost 4 bases and 5 bases, there was a span of 13 bases. The CDR3 is 13 residues long. CDR1 SGDLS and CDR2 YYNGEE come from the germline V gene. CDR3 DNA sequence: TGTGCCAGCAGCTTCGGCTGGGGGGACGAGCAGTACTTC. It codes for CASSFGWGDEQYF.

The CDR3 loop is CASSGRDREETQYF. The CDR3 region has the DNA TGTGCCAGCAGTGGACGGGACAGGGAAGAGACCCAGTACTTC. V usage is TRBV25-1 and J usage is TRBJ2-5; 9 positions match TRBD1. The CDR3 loop spans 14 amino acids. Germline trimming cut 4 bases from V and 3 bases from J; bases unmatched to any gene: 3. The germline V gene encodes CDR1 MGHDK and CDR2 SYGVNS.

This clonotype occurred many times. The chain has TRBV6-5 and TRBJ1-1; 7 bases fit TRBD1. There are 16 residues in the CDR3. J was trimmed by 4 bases and V by 2 bases; bases with no gene match: 10. Germline V gene lookup returns CDR1 MNHEY and CDR2 SVGAGI. The CDR3 protein is CASSYTGDVEGTEAFF. The CDR3, as DNA: TGTGCCAGCAGTTACACAGGGGACGTCGAGGGCACTGAAGCTTTCTTT.

V is TRBV5-1 and J is TRBJ2-7, with 13 bases fitting TRBD2. Germline V gene lookup returns CDR1 SGHRS and CDR2 YFSETQ. There are 22 residues in the CDR3. J was trimmed by 2 bases and V by 3 bases; bases with no gene match: 23. The CDR3 DNA follows: TGCGCCAGCAGCTCCGGACAGGGGCCGAGGACTAGCGGGAGCTCGTTCCCCTACGAGCAGTACTTC. This gives the protein CASSSGQGPRTSGSSFPYEQYF.

This clonotype showed up many times. This chain links TRBV7-2 with TRBJ1-6; 8 bases map to TRBD1. Germline CDR1 SGHTA, CDR2 FQGNSA. CDR3 length: 15 residues. V was clipped by 5 bases and J by 7 bases; unmatched bases: 7. The CDR3 loop reads CASSGRDRTNSPLHF. The DNA of the CDR3 is TGTGCCAGCAGCGGACGGGACAGGACAAATTCACCCCTCCACTTT.